This T cell receptor beta chain derives from a study of blood T cell repertoires in COVID-19. Overall study: The United States, Italy and Spain provided the acute and convalescent COVID-19 samples. T cells, B-cell-depleted T cells, or PBMCs provided the cDNA or gDNA that served as material.

All enrollees were about 18 to 100 years old and from 24 US areas. The V gene end was trimmed by 0 bases and the J gene end by 12 bases; junction bases not matched to a gene: 10. The CDR3 consists of 16 residues. Germline lookup yields CDR1 SGDLS and CDR2 YYNGEE. Original handling: Estimation of nucleated cell counts was performed using reference gene primer amplification. The data were produced by immunoSEQ multiplex PCR, yet TCRdb's version contains in-frame clones alone and is incomplete. D and trimming were read from the DNA, whereas the V and J calls and clone size are those reported in that table. The data hold approximately 200,000 clones, with roughly four fifths observed a single time.

Input material: PBMCs or T cells enriched from blood (not recorded which). The sequence was collected from a man aged 35 to 55 who had recovered from COVID-19. The V and J genes are TRBV9 and TRBJ2-1; 12 nucleotides align to TRBD2. The DNA of the CDR3 is TGTGCCAGCAGCGTAGGGGCTAGCGGGAGGGCCGCGGGGCAGTTCTTC. Encoded protein: CASSVGASGRAAGQFF.